The 21 T cell receptor beta chains in this list originate from one sample, sequenced in a study of T-cell memory formation after mild COVID-19. MiXCR, run by TCRdb on the 5' RACE reads, gives a single entry per CDR3 protein. The sample includes about 240,000 distinct CDR3 sequences, 9.4% of them seen just once. Sequenced material: PBMCs or a T cell subset sorted from them (not recorded which). These receptors came from a man between 18 and 29 years old who had mild COVID-19 (a few samples of this study predate the infection). Cell type and time point are not known.

CDR3 protein: CASSLGAGTSQPQHF. The CDR3 DNA reads TGTGCCAGCAGTTTGGGGGCAGGGACAAGTCAGCCCCAGCATTTT. The rearrangement joins TRBV12-3 or TRBV12-4 to TRBJ1-5; D is possibly TRBD1 (6 bases). This CDR3 contains 15 residues. Trimming pared 3 bases from V and 6 bases from J, leaving 15 bases between.

V and J are TRBV7-3 and TRBJ2-5; D possibly matches TRBD1 or TRBD2 (6 bases each). CDR1 SGHTA and CDR2 FQGTGA come from the germline V gene. The length of the CDR3 is 13 residues. Between the trimmed V and J ends, which lost 5 bases and 7 bases, there was a span of 14 bases. CDR3 coding DNA: TGTGCCAGCAGCCCGGAGGGGGATGTGACCCAGTACTTC. It yields the protein CASSPEGDVTQYF.

V usage is TRBV7-8 and J usage is TRBJ1-1, with D unclear. This CDR3 is built from 13 residues. With 6 bases removed from V and 4 bases from J, the gap between germline ends came to 12 bases. Per the germline V gene, CDR1 is SGHVS and CDR2 is FQNEAQ. This chain's CDR3 is CASSLNEFTEAFF. Here the CDR3 DNA reads TGTGCCAGCAGTTTGAATGAGTTCACTGAAGCTTTCTTT.

This clonotype was detected only a few times. The rearrangement uses TRBV6-5 and TRBJ2-5; either TRBD1 or TRBD2 may supply D (6 bases each). From germline, CDR1 is MNHEY and CDR2 SVGAGI. The CDR3 runs to 14 residues. Trimming removed 5 bases from V and 4 bases from J, with 14 bases in between. CDR3 sequence (DNA): TGTGCCAGCAGTCAGGGGCCGGGGGTAGAGACCCAGTACTTC. Translated: CASSQGPGVETQYF.

This clonotype was counted ten times or more. The chain combines TRBV7-3 with TRBJ2-2; 15 bases fit TRBD2. This CDR3 spans 17 amino acids. V was pared by 6 bases and J by 8 bases, with 10 bases of the junction left unmatched. Germline CDR1 is SGHTA and CDR2 is FQGTGA. The DNA of the CDR3 is TGTGCCAGCAGTCCTTCCGGGACTAGCGGGGGGACGGGGGAGCTGTTTTTT. Its protein is CASSPSGTSGGTGELFF. Based on the CDR3 plus reference TRBV7-3 and TRBJ2-2, the full variable domain is GAGVSQTPSNKVTEKGKYVELRCDPISGHTALYWYRQSLGQGPEFLIYFQGTGAADDSGLPNDRFFAVRPEGSVSTLKIQRTERGDSAVYLCASSPSGTSGGTGELFFGEGSRLTVL.

This clonotype came up a few times. The chain recombines TRBV6-6 with TRBJ2-3; 13 bases map to TRBD2. V shed 6 bases and J 1 base; nucleotides not matched to a gene: 4. The germline V gene encodes CDR1 MNHNY and CDR2 SVGAGI (reference sequence). The CDR3 is made up of 16 amino acids. Written as DNA, the CDR3 is TGTGCCAGCAGGAGCACTAGCGGGGGGGGCACAGATACGCAGTATTTT. Translating it yields CASRSTSGGGTDTQYF.

This clonotype was seen a few times. The chain uses TRBV5-6 and TRBJ1-6; D is unresolved. The CDR3 sequence is 11 residues long. The germline V and J ends were trimmed by 5 bases and 8 bases, with 5 bases remaining between them. CDR1 and CDR2 from the germline V gene are SGHDT and YYEEEE. The CDR3 bases are TGTGCCAGCAGTGCTCATTCACCCCTCCACTTT. Residues: CASSAHSPLHF.

This chain uses TRBV16 with TRBJ2-1; D perhaps matches TRBD1 (6 bases). Trimming removed 4 bases from V and 5 bases from J, with 24 bases in between. The germline CDR1 and CDR2 sequences are KGHSY and FQNENV. This CDR3 is 18 amino acids long. CDR3 in DNA: TGTGCCAGCAGCCCCAGGGGTTTGGATGCCCCAGGTAACAATGAGCAGTTCTTC. Amino acid sequence: CASSPRGLDAPGNNEQFF.

The table lists this clonotype with a few counts. The chain combines TRBV5-1 with TRBJ2-7; 9 bases fit TRBD1. Germline V gives CDR1 SGHRS, CDR2 YFSETQ. V lost 4 bases and J lost 2; bases outside the gene matches: 10. This CDR3 is built from 16 residues. Written as DNA, the CDR3 is TGCGCCAGCAGCCCGGGGCGGACAGGGGACGCCTACGAGCAGTACTTC. Protein sequence: CASSPGRTGDAYEQYF.

This clonotype has only a few counts. This chain joins TRBV7-9 and TRBJ2-3, with D possibly being TRBD2 (6 bases). CDR3 length: 13 amino acids. The germline CDR1 and CDR2 sequences are SEHNR and FQNEAQ (reference sequence). V lost 2 bases to trimming and J lost 4 bases, with 7 bases between them. The CDR3 region is CASSLSGADTQYF. CDR3 nucleotides: TGTGCCAGCAGCTTATCGGGGGCAGATACGCAGTATTTT.

CDR3 in DNA: TGTGCCAGCGGGAGGGATAGCACAGATACGCAGTATTTT. Translation: CASGRDSTDTQYF. The chain is built from TRBV12-3 or TRBV12-4 and TRBJ2-3; TRBD2 matches at 7 bases. The trim removed 8 bases at V and 0 bases at J, leaving 2 bases unmatched. This CDR3 spans 13 amino acids.

The chain recombines TRBV12-3 or TRBV12-4 with TRBJ2-3, with TRBD2 matching 7 bases. The CDR3 length is 16 residues. V lost 3 bases, J lost 2 bases, and 8 bases stayed unmatched. CDR3 loop: CASSFAPSGLTDTQYF. CDR3 DNA sequence: TGTGCCAGCAGTTTCGCTCCTAGCGGCCTCACAGATACGCAGTATTTT.

The J gene is TRBJ1-2, the V gene TRBV7-2; D might be TRBD1 (5 bases). This CDR3 has 14 amino acids. V lost 1 base to trimming and J lost 6 bases, with 12 bases between them. CDR1 is SGHTA, CDR2 FQGNSA, per germline. CDR3 sequence (DNA): TGTGCCAGCAGCTTAGTCGTGGCAGGGCATGGCTACACCTTC. It specifies CASSLVVAGHGYTF.

This chain joins TRBV7-9 and TRBJ1-1, with D perhaps matching TRBD1 (5 bases). Germline CDR1 SEHNR, CDR2 FQNEAQ (reference sequence). This CDR3 is built from 14 residues. V shed 2 bases and J shed 0 bases, with 7 bases lying between them. CDR3 region: CASSLPGMNTEAFF. The CDR3 DNA follows: TGTGCCAGCAGCTTACCAGGGATGAACACTGAAGCTTTCTTT.

This clonotype was detected only a few times. The J gene is TRBJ1-5, the V gene TRBV7-2; D is unclear. CDR3 length: 14 residues. The V gene's germline CDR1 is SGHTA and CDR2 FQGNSA. Trimming left V 5 bases short and J 6 bases short, with 14 bases between. The CDR3 protein is CASSPGPSSQPQHF. The DNA of the CDR3 is TGTGCCAGCAGCCCGGGCCCCTCGTCTCAGCCCCAGCATTTT.

The rearrangement links TRBV5-1 to TRBJ1-2; TRBD1 agrees at 7 bases. With 4 bases clipped from V and 8 bases from J, the junction kept 8 bases outside the gene matches. Germline CDR1 and CDR2: SGHRS and YFSETQ. The CDR3 length is 13 residues. The CDR3 sequence is CASSRQGAEGYTF. The CDR3 DNA sequence: TGCGCCAGCAGCCGACAGGGAGCGGAGGGCTACACCTTC. The variable domain in full, completed from reference TRBV5-1 and TRBJ1-2, reads KAGVTQTPRYLIKTRGQQVTLSCSPISGHRSVSWYQQTPGQGLQFLFEYFSETQRNKGNFPGRFSGRQFSNSRSEMNVSTLELGDSALYLCASSRQGAEGYTFGSGTRLTVV.

The rearrangement links TRBV6-5 to TRBJ2-5; D tentatively reads TRBD1 or TRBD2 (5 bases each). This CDR3 contains 15 residues. V lost 0 bases and J 2 bases, leaving 10 bases between the germline ends. Per the germline V gene, CDR1 is MNHEY and CDR2 is SVGAGI. The CDR3 reads CASSYSRGPQETQYF. The CDR3 DNA reads as TGTGCCAGCAGTTACTCCCGGGGCCCTCAAGAGACCCAGTACTTC.

The chain combines TRBV5-1 with TRBJ2-3; D assignment may be TRBD1 or TRBD2 (5 bases each). V lost 4 bases and J lost 0, with 15 bases in between. Germline CDR1 and CDR2: SGHRS and YFSETQ. The CDR3 sequence is 16 residues long. The DNA of the CDR3 is TGCGCCAGCAGCGCCTGGGGACGGTCTAGCACAGATACGCAGTATTTT. It specifies CASSAWGRSSTDTQYF. Drawing the rest from reference TRBV5-1 and TRBJ2-3, the complete variable domain is KAGVTQTPRYLIKTRGQQVTLSCSPISGHRSVSWYQQTPGQGLQFLFEYFSETQRNKGNFPGRFSGRQFSNSRSEMNVSTLELGDSALYLCASSAWGRSSTDTQYFGPGTRLTVL.

This clonotype has only a few counts. The CDR3 protein is CASSGWTSGEKETQYF. For the CDR3, the DNA is TGTGCCAGCAGCGGATGGACTAGCGGGGAGAAAGAGACCCAGTACTTC. This chain uses TRBV7-9 with TRBJ2-5; TRBD2 matches 12 bases. CDR3 size: 16 residues. V gave up 5 bases and J gave up 3 bases; unmatched junction bases: 7. Germline V gene lookup returns CDR1 SEHNR and CDR2 FQNEAQ (reference sequence).

This clonotype was recorded many times. V gene TRBV7-3 combines with J gene TRBJ2-5; tentative D call: TRBD2 (6 bases). Germline V gives CDR1 SGHTA, CDR2 FQGTGA. The CDR3 runs 15 residues. Trimming took off 2 bases at V and 3 bases at J, with 13 bases between the two ends. CDR3 loop: CASSLYGTGEETQYF. CDR3 nucleotide sequence: TGTGCCAGCAGCTTATATGGGACGGGGGAAGAGACCCAGTACTTC.

In this sample, this clonotype turned up many times. This chain uses TRBV4-1 with TRBJ2-5, with D tentatively TRBD1 (6 bases). Trimming shortened V by 5 bases and J by 1 base, and 11 bases separated the two germline ends. The length of the CDR3 is 14 residues. CDR1 is MGHRA and CDR2 is YSYEKL in the germline V gene. CDR3 bases: TGCGCCAGCAGCGGCCGGACAGCCCAAGAGACCCAGTACTTC. Protein product: CASSGRTAQETQYF.